These 23 T cell receptor beta chains share one sample of origin, sequenced in a study of memory CD4+ T cells and cytomegalovirus serostatus. TCRdb's copy holds only in-frame clones and misses some; the assay was immunoSEQ multiplex PCR. The table records 80,000 to 100,000 clones, roughly 80% of them present only once. Single viable CD3+CD4+CD8-CD45RO+ cells were sorted as the memory CD4+ T cells. Sequencing was done on a sample of memory CD4+ T cells from blood. The receptors originated from an adult in good health and CMV-seropositive.

The chain joins TRBV6-5 to TRBJ2-7; perhaps D is TRBD1 or TRBD2 (6 bases each). V lost 6 bases and J 2 bases, leaving 17 bases between the germline ends. Germline V gene sequence: CDR1 MNHEY, CDR2 SVGAGI. The length of the CDR3 is 15 residues. The CDR3 DNA reads TGTGCCAGCAGCCGCGGGGCGACAGGAACCTACGAGCAGTACTTC. Its translation: CASSRGATGTYEQYF.

This clone turned up a few times. CDR3 coding DNA: TGTGCCAGTAGTATACAGGGGGGGGACTTCTACGAGCAGTACTTC. It is translated as CASSIQGGDFYEQYF. The genes are TRBV19 and TRBJ2-7, with D tentatively TRBD1 or TRBD2 (7 bases each). Germline CDR1 LNHDA, CDR2 SQIVND (reference sequence). Trimming cost V 2 bases and J 3 bases, with 14 bases left between them. The CDR3 extends over 15 amino acids.

V is TRBV2 and J is TRBJ2-5; D not resolved. The germline V and J ends were trimmed by 5 bases and 2 bases, with 9 bases remaining between them. Germline loops: CDR1 SNHLY, CDR2 FYNNEI. This CDR3 region has 13 residues. CDR3 sequence (DNA): TGTGCCAGCAGTAGGGATCTACAAGAGACCCAGTACTTC. Its protein is CASSRDLQETQYF. The full variable domain, in which reference TRBV2 and TRBJ2-5 provide the parts outside the CDR3, is EPEVTQTPSHQVTQMGQEVILRCVPISNHLYFYWYRQILGQKVEFLVSFYNNEISEKSEIFDDQFSVERPDGSNFTLKIRSTKLEDSAMYFCASSRDLQETQYFGPGTRLLVL.

As to this clone: The sample carries other DNA sequences with the same CDR3. The rearrangement uses TRBV4-1 and TRBJ2-7; 10 bases map to TRBD1. CDR1 and CDR2 from the germline V gene are MGHRA and YSYEKL. J lost 4 bases, V lost 0 bases, and 9 bases had no gene match. The CDR3 spans 17 residues. CDR3 DNA sequence: TGCGCCAGCAGCCAAGATGGGGGGACAGGGGTCCCTTACGAGCAGTACTTC. It codes for CASSQDGGTGVPYEQYF.

The CDR3 spells CSVADWTGALETQYF. In nucleotides, the CDR3 is TGCAGCGTTGCTGACTGGACAGGGGCGCTAGAGACCCAGTACTTC. This chain links TRBV29-1 with TRBJ2-5, with 9 bases lining up with TRBD1. Per the germline V gene, CDR1 is SQVTM and CDR2 is ANQGSEA. The V gene end was trimmed by 4 bases and the J gene end by 4 bases; junction bases not matched to a gene: 10. This CDR3 is built from 15 residues.

The chain links TRBV29-1 to TRBJ2-7; D may be TRBD1 or TRBD2 (5 bases each). CDR3 length: 13 residues. V was cut by 4 bases and J by 2 bases, with 12 bases left in between. CDR1 and CDR2 (germline): SQVTM, ANQGSEA. The CDR3 loop is CSVGGGSTYEQYF. The CDR3 bases are TGCAGCGTTGGTGGGGGTTCCACCTACGAGCAGTACTTC.

This clone appeared a few times. J is TRBJ1-5 and V is TRBV30; possible D gene TRBD1, 5 bases. Germline V CDR1 and CDR2: GTSNPN, SVGIG (reference sequence). V lost 2 bases and J 6 bases, leaving 11 bases between the germline ends. The CDR3 runs to 13 residues. CDR3 sequence: CAWSPGHGQPQHF. CDR3 nucleotide sequence: TGTGCCTGGAGTCCAGGGCACGGTCAGCCCCAGCATTTT.

The V gene is TRBV5-1, the J gene TRBJ2-2; the D gene could be TRBD1 or TRBD2 (7 bases each). V was clipped by 0 bases and J by 5 bases, with 14 bases between them. Germline values: CDR1 SGHRS, CDR2 YFSETQ. The CDR3 covers 16 residues. CDR3 sequence (DNA): TGCGCCAGCAGCTTGGACCCCAGGGGGGGGACCGGGGAGCTGTTTTTT. Protein: CASSLDPRGGTGELFF. Full variable domain (remainder filled in from reference TRBV5-1 and TRBJ2-2): KAGVTQTPRYLIKTRGQQVTLSCSPISGHRSVSWYQQTPGQGLQFLFEYFSETQRNKGNFPGRFSGRQFSNSRSEMNVSTLELGDSALYLCASSLDPRGGTGELFFGEGSRLTVL.

This chain links TRBV15 with TRBJ2-1; D gene ambiguous. V was shortened by 0 bases and J by 3 bases, with 9 bases between the two germline ends. Germline CDR1 is LNHNV and CDR2 is YYDKDF (reference sequence). The CDR3 has 15 residues. The CDR3 DNA sequence: TGTGCCACCAGCAGAGATAGGGCCAGCTACAATGAGCAGTTCTTC. It specifies CATSRDRASYNEQFF.

The chain links TRBV12-5 to TRBJ1-1; no clear D gene. V was pared by 4 bases and J by 3 bases, with 9 bases between. CDR1 LGHNT and CDR2 FRNRAP come from the germline V gene. This CDR3 comprises 13 residues. CDR3 loop: CASGSQPDTEAFF. DNA for the CDR3: TGTGCTAGTGGTTCCCAGCCGGACACTGAAGCTTTCTTT.

This clone was seen a handful of times. CDR3 sequence (DNA): TGTGCCAGCAGTACCCAGGACACCACAGATACGCAGTATTTT. It encodes CASSTQDTTDTQYF. The chain joins TRBV6-1 to TRBJ2-3, with D perhaps matching TRBD1 (5 bases). From germline, CDR1 is MNHNS and CDR2 SASEGT. Trimming pared 5 bases from V and 2 bases from J, leaving 11 bases between. The CDR3 loop spans 14 amino acids.

This clone occurred a few times. V and J are TRBV7-3 and TRBJ1-1, with D unclear. This CDR3 is built from 15 residues. Germline assignment: CDR1 SGHTA and CDR2 FQGTGA. With 2 bases removed from V and 0 bases from J, the gap between germline ends came to 10 bases. As DNA, the CDR3 is TGTGCCAGCAGCTTAGGGTCCGGTATGAACACTGAAGCTTTCTTT. It encodes CASSLGSGMNTEAFF.

This rearrangement joins TRBV5-6 to TRBJ1-3, with TRBD1 as a possible D gene (5 bases). Germline V gives CDR1 SGHDT, CDR2 YYEEEE. Between the trimmed V and J ends, which lost 0 bases and 0 bases, there was a span of 10 bases. This CDR3 is built from 16 residues. The CDR3 loop reads CASSLETGGSGNTIYF. CDR3 DNA: TGTGCCAGCAGCTTGGAAACAGGAGGCTCTGGAAACACCATATATTTT.

The V call is TRBV7-8, the J call TRBJ2-6, with D possibly being TRBD1 or TRBD2 (6 bases each). The germline V gene has CDR1 SGHVS and CDR2 FQNEAQ. V dropped 8 bases and J dropped 4 bases, with 15 bases sitting between them. CDR3 length: 15 residues. DNA of the CDR3: TGTGCCAGCTTGAGACGGGGGCAAGGGGCCAACGTCCTGACTTTC. Its protein is CASLRRGQGANVLTF.

This clone showed up just a few times. The gene calls are TRBV28 and TRBJ1-1; D remains ambiguous. V was pared by 9 bases and J by 2 bases, with 10 bases between. CDR1 is MDHEN and CDR2 is SYDVKM in the germline V gene. The CDR3 has 12 residues. This chain's CDR3 is CASEEANTEAFF. The CDR3 nucleotides read TGTGCCAGTGAGGAGGCTAACACTGAAGCTTTCTTT.

The CDR3 sequence is CASSQGREGQPQHF. CDR3 nucleotides: TGTGCCAGCTCCCAGGGCAGGGAAGGCCAGCCCCAGCATTTT. The chain links TRBV18 to TRBJ1-5, with D perhaps matching TRBD1 (5 bases). This CDR3 has 14 residues. Per germline, CDR1 KGHSH and CDR2 LQKENI. V dropped 6 bases and J dropped 7 bases, with 16 bases sitting between them.

The genes are TRBV10-3 and TRBJ2-7; D is possibly TRBD2 (6 bases). The CDR3 has 13 amino acids. CDR1 and CDR2 from the germline V gene are ENHRY and SYGVKD. V lost 0 bases and J 6 bases, leaving 9 bases between the germline ends. CDR3 region: CAISESMGGEQYF. In DNA, the CDR3 is TGTGCCATCAGTGAGTCGATGGGGGGCGAGCAGTACTTC.

This chain joins TRBV7-3 and TRBJ2-2; D is undetermined. Trimming stripped 1 base from V and 6 bases from J, with 6 bases between. The CDR3 is made up of 13 amino acids. The V gene's germline CDR1 is SGHTA and CDR2 FQGTGA. CDR3 amino acids: CASSLRGSGELFF. In DNA form, the CDR3 reads TGTGCCAGCAGCTTAAGGGGTTCCGGGGAGCTGTTTTTT.

The J gene is TRBJ1-5, the V gene TRBV6-1, with D unresolved. This CDR3 is built from 15 residues. V shed 5 bases and J shed 0 bases, with 11 bases lying between them. The germline gives CDR1 MNHNS, CDR2 SASEGT. CDR3 in amino acids: CASSPNANSNQPQHF. The CDR3 nucleotides read TGTGCCAGCAGTCCAAACGCGAATAGCAATCAGCCCCAGCATTTT.

The chain couples TRBV11-1 to TRBJ2-7; D not resolved. Deletions cut 5 bases from V and 1 base from J, with 9 bases between. CDR1 and CDR2 (germline): SGHAT, FQDESV (reference sequence). There are 13 residues in the CDR3. The CDR3 is CASSVRLSYEQYF. CDR3 nucleotides: TGTGCCAGCAGCGTACGGTTATCCTACGAGCAGTACTTC.

V is TRBV9 and J is TRBJ2-5, with D hard to call. V was clipped by 4 bases and J by 2 bases, with 3 bases between them. Germline CDR1 is SGDLS and CDR2 is YYNGEE. The CDR3 consists of 11 residues. CDR3 protein: CASSSQETQYF. The CDR3 bases are TGTGCCAGCAGCTCGCAAGAGACCCAGTACTTC.

This clone was seen a handful of times. CDR3 in DNA: TGCGCCAGCAGCCAGGGACTGAGATACGGCTACACCTTC. Protein sequence: CASSQGLRYGYTF. V and J are TRBV4-3 and TRBJ1-2, with a tentative D call TRBD1 (5 bases). V was cut by 3 bases and J by 8 bases, with 13 bases left in between. The CDR3 consists of 13 residues. Per germline, CDR1 LGHNA and CDR2 YSLEER.

This clone was observed a single time. The genes are TRBV4-2 and TRBJ2-7; either TRBD1 or TRBD2 may fit D (5 bases each). The germline gives CDR1 LGHNA, CDR2 YNFKEQ. V lost 0 bases, J lost 6 bases, and 15 bases lay in between. This CDR3 has 15 amino acids. The CDR3 nucleotides read TGTGCCAGCAGCCAAGATCCGAGGGACCGAAGCGAGCAGTACTTC. This translates into CASSQDPRDRSEQYF.